A single sample gave rise to the 26 T cell receptor beta chains below, sequenced in a study of blood T cell repertoires in COVID-19. Data came from immunoSEQ multiplex PCR; TCRdb stores just in-frame clones and leaves some out. The top ten clones hold 9.1% of a sample with nearly 250,000 clones, 65% to 90% of them seen once. Sequences were obtained from PBMCs or T cells enriched from blood (not recorded which). These receptors were obtained from a woman aged 45-65 years with acute COVID-19.

The chain uses TRBV19 and TRBJ1-1; D ambiguous. The V end was cut by 7 bases, the J end by 1 base, with 10 bases between. Germline values: CDR1 LNHDA, CDR2 SQIVND (reference sequence). The CDR3 length is 13 residues. The CDR3 region is CASTDSWNTEAFF. The CDR3 coding sequence is TGTGCCAGTACTGACTCCTGGAACACTGAAGCTTTCTTT.

The chain combines TRBV7-2 with TRBJ2-3; 12 bases line up with TRBD2. V lost 0 bases, J lost 5 bases, and 9 bases stayed unmatched. The germline V gene encodes CDR1 SGHTA and CDR2 FQGNSA. This CDR3 region has 18 residues. CDR3 coding DNA: TGTGCCAGCAGCTTAGCGCGGGCTAGCGGGGGGGCTGGAGATACGCAGTATTTT. It yields the protein CASSLARASGGAGDTQYF.

The rearrangement joins TRBV18 to TRBJ1-2; D is unclear. This CDR3 has 15 amino acids. V was shortened by 2 bases and J by 3 bases, with 13 bases between the two germline ends. The V gene's germline CDR1 is KGHSH and CDR2 LQKENI. The CDR3 region has the DNA TGTGCCAGCTCACCAACTCCCCAGAGGGACTATGGCTACACCTTC. Amino acids: CASSPTPQRDYGYTF.

V usage is TRBV5-4 and J usage is TRBJ1-3; 9 bases line up with TRBD1. The CDR3 is 15 amino acids. V was pared by 0 bases and J by 10 bases, with 8 bases of the junction left unmatched. Germline V lookup: CDR1 SGHNT, CDR2 YYREEE (reference sequence). The CDR3 DNA follows: TGTGCCAGCAGCTTGGGCGGACAGGGGTCCAGGACCATATATTTT. This translates into CASSLGGQGSRTIYF.

This clone was seen once. J is TRBJ2-5 and V is TRBV5-1; 8 nucleotides agree with TRBD2. Trimming removed 3 bases from V and 5 bases from J; junction bases left unmatched: 6. The CDR3 spans 14 residues. Germline assignment: CDR1 SGHRS and CDR2 YFSETQ. CDR3 sequence reads: CASSSGGAGETQYF. The CDR3 coding sequence is TGCGCCAGCAGCTCCGGGGGGGCCGGGGAGACCCAGTACTTC.

The J gene is TRBJ1-1, the V gene TRBV6-5; D is possibly TRBD1 (5 bases). The germline V and J ends were trimmed by 2 bases and 8 bases, with 12 bases remaining between them. The CDR3 runs to 13 residues. CDR1 and CDR2 from the germline V gene are MNHEY and SVGAGI. The CDR3 DNA sequence: TGTGCCAGCAGTTACGGGGGAGGGTGGGAAGCTTTCTTT. Translation: CASSYGGGWEAFF.

The chain couples TRBV4-1 to TRBJ1-1, with TRBD1 identical over 12 bases. The trim removed 4 bases at V and 1 base at J, leaving 7 bases unmatched. The CDR3 totals 17 residues. Germline CDR1 MGHRA, CDR2 YSYEKL. CDR3 bases: TGCGCCAGCAGCCCCAGGGGGACAGGGGGCGGGAACACTGAAGCTTTCTTT. It is translated as CASSPRGTGGGNTEAFF.

The chain uses TRBV30 and TRBJ2-1, with D unresolved. Germline V gives CDR1 GTSNPN, CDR2 SVGIG (reference sequence). The CDR3 extends over 13 amino acids. V was trimmed by 0 bases and J by 9 bases, leaving 12 bases between them. CDR3 DNA sequence: TGTGCCTGGAGTGTCCTGGGTCGCGGTGAGCAGTTCTTC. It yields the protein CAWSVLGRGEQFF.

This chain connects TRBV13 to TRBJ1-1; D not certain. CDR1 and CDR2 (germline): PRHDT, FYEKMQ (reference sequence). This CDR3 contains 14 residues. The germline V and J ends were trimmed by 0 bases and 5 bases, with 10 bases remaining between them. The CDR3 loop is CASSLGAILTEAFF. CDR3 nucleotides: TGTGCCAGCAGCTTAGGAGCGATACTTACTGAAGCTTTCTTT.

J is TRBJ1-3 and V is TRBV29-1; tentative D call: TRBD1 (5 bases). CDR1 is SQVTM and CDR2 is ANQGSEA in the germline V gene. This CDR3 has 15 amino acids. V lost 7 bases and J lost 0, with 16 bases in between. CDR3 sequence (DNA): TGCAGCGGGGAGGGGACCGCTAGCTCTGGAAACACCATATATTTT. This translates into CSGEGTASSGNTIYF.

This clone has a handful of counts. The chain has TRBV19 and TRBJ1-5; no reliable D call. Germline CDR1 reads LNHDA; CDR2 reads SQIVND (reference sequence). Trimming removed 3 bases from V and 4 bases from J, with 7 bases in between. CDR3 length: 13 residues. The CDR3 nucleotides are TGTGCCAGTAGTATTACATTGAATCAGCCCCAGCATTTT. This sequence encodes CASSITLNQPQHF.

This clone was counted a few times. CDR3 bases: TGTGCCAGCAGTTACCGGGGACATCTCCTAGGGTATGGCTACACCTTC. This sequence encodes CASSYRGHLLGYGYTF. The rearrangement links TRBV6-2 or TRBV6-3 to TRBJ1-2; D might be TRBD1 (6 bases). This CDR3 is 16 amino acids long. V lost 2 bases and J lost 5, with 18 bases in between. Germline V lookup: CDR1 MNHEY, CDR2 SVGEGT.

The V and J genes are TRBV6-5 and TRBJ2-5, with 7 bases matching TRBD1. Trimming removed 2 bases from V and 3 bases from J; junction bases left unmatched: 3. CDR1 MNHEY and CDR2 SVGAGI come from the germline V gene. CDR3 length: 14 residues. CDR3 protein: CASSYGTAEETQYF. The CDR3 nucleotides read TGTGCCAGCAGTTACGGGACAGCCGAAGAGACCCAGTACTTC.

The gene calls are TRBV6-5 and TRBJ2-7; D is ambiguous. The V end was cut by 0 bases, the J end by 1 base, with 7 bases between. The CDR3 runs to 14 residues. Germline assignment: CDR1 MNHEY and CDR2 SVGAGI. This CDR3 reads CASSYSFSSYEQYF. The CDR3 DNA sequence: TGTGCCAGCAGTTACTCTTTCAGTTCCTACGAGCAGTACTTC.

J is TRBJ2-7 and V is TRBV6-5, with D uncertain. This CDR3 contains 13 residues. V lost 5 bases, J lost 0 bases, and 8 bases lay in between. In germline, CDR1 is MNHEY, CDR2 SVGAGI. CDR3 in DNA: TGTGCCAGCAGTACACCTCGCTCCTACGAGCAGTACTTC. Encoded protein: CASSTPRSYEQYF.

This clone was seen a handful of times. V is TRBV5-6 and J is TRBJ2-1; D is perhaps TRBD1 (6 bases). The V gene lost 4 bases and the J gene lost 6 bases, with 14 bases spanning the gap. The CDR3 consists of 14 residues. Germline V lookup: CDR1 SGHDT, CDR2 YYEEEE. The chain's CDR3 is CASSQRQAPNEQFF. The CDR3 DNA reads as TGTGCCAGCAGCCAAAGACAGGCACCCAATGAGCAGTTCTTC.

This rearrangement joins TRBV6-5 to TRBJ2-3; D possibly corresponds to TRBD2 (7 bases). CDR3 size: 15 residues. CDR1 is MNHEY and CDR2 is SVGAGI in the germline V gene. The germline V and J ends were trimmed by 7 bases and 2 bases, with 16 bases remaining between them. The CDR3 region is CASNHPRGLTDTQYF. The CDR3 DNA is TGTGCCAGCAATCATCCGCGGGGGCTCACAGATACGCAGTATTTT.

The rearrangement uses TRBV29-1 and TRBJ1-2; 11 bases are shared with TRBD1. The CDR3 covers 14 residues. The ends lost 7 bases at V and 6 bases at J; junction bases unmatched: 10. CDR1 SQVTM and CDR2 ANQGSEA come from the germline V gene. Written as DNA, the CDR3 is TGCAGCGCCGAAAGGACAGGGGGCACGGATGGCTACACCTTC. Protein sequence: CSAERTGGTDGYTF.

The chain employs TRBV9 and TRBJ1-1, with D tentatively TRBD1 (6 bases). This CDR3 contains 17 residues. Between the trimmed V and J ends, which lost 0 bases and 2 bases, there was a span of 17 bases. Germline V gene data show CDR1 as SGDLS and CDR2 as YYNGEE. The DNA for the CDR3 is TGTGCCAGCAGCGTAGACCCACAGGGTGCCGTAAACACTGAAGCTTTCTTT. Its protein product is CASSVDPQGAVNTEAFF.

The chain combines TRBV7-9 with TRBJ1-1, with 7 bases aligning to TRBD1. The CDR3 runs 14 residues. The J segment lost 3 bases and the V segment lost 2 bases, leaving 3 bases of the junction unmatched. Germline CDR1 and CDR2: SEHNR and FQNEAQ (reference sequence). The CDR3 protein is CASSLLGQDTEAFF. CDR3 nucleotide sequence: TGTGCCAGCAGCTTACTCGGACAGGACACTGAAGCTTTCTTT.

This clone was seen only once. This chain connects TRBV9 to TRBJ2-1; possible D gene TRBD1, 6 bases. The CDR3 has 14 residues. Germline V CDR1 and CDR2: SGDLS, YYNGEE. V was shortened by 0 bases and J by 5 bases, with 9 bases between the two germline ends. For the CDR3, the DNA is TGTGCCAGCAGCGTAGTCTGGACAGACAATGAGCAGTTCTTC. Its translation is CASSVVWTDNEQFF.

The chain joins TRBV5-4 to TRBJ1-1; D is undetermined. CDR3 length: 13 residues. Germline CDR1 and CDR2: SGHNT and YYREEE (reference sequence). V was shortened by 1 base and J by 1 base, with 5 bases between the two germline ends. The CDR3 DNA reads as TGTGCCAGCAGCTTGACACAGAACACTGAAGCTTTCTTT. Amino acid sequence: CASSLTQNTEAFF.

The chain uses TRBV5-1 and TRBJ2-3; 7 bases match TRBD2. Germline trimming cut 0 bases from V and 8 bases from J; bases unmatched to any gene: 9. The CDR3 loop spans 15 amino acids. Germline V CDR1 and CDR2: SGHRS, YFSETQ. The CDR3: CASSLAETSPRTQYF. CDR3 bases: TGCGCCAGCAGCTTGGCCGAGACTAGCCCCCGTACGCAGTATTTT.

The chain recombines TRBV7-3 with TRBJ1-3; D ambiguous. The CDR3 spans 15 residues. From germline, CDR1 is SGHTA and CDR2 FQGTGA. V lost 0 bases and J 0 bases, leaving 6 bases between the germline ends. Here the CDR3 reads CASSLTAYSGNTIYF. DNA for the CDR3: TGTGCCAGCAGCTTAACCGCGTACTCTGGAAACACCATATATTTT.

V and J are TRBV27 and TRBJ1-5, with TRBD1 matching 10 bases. V dropped 1 base and J dropped 4; count of bases not matched to a gene: 4. The CDR3 has 16 residues. Germline V gene data show CDR1 as MNHEY and CDR2 as SMNVEV (reference sequence). The CDR3 DNA is TGTGCCAGCAGTTTATTGACAGGGGGCTCTAATCAGCCCCAGCATTTT. It encodes CASSLLTGGSNQPQHF.

This clone was recorded a few times. The V gene is TRBV28, the J gene TRBJ1-1; tentatively, D is TRBD1 (5 bases). The CDR3 is 14 amino acids. Germline V gene lookup returns CDR1 MDHEN and CDR2 SYDVKM. V was cut by 2 bases and J by 0 bases, with 7 bases left in between. The CDR3 spells CASSLIGVNTEAFF. CDR3 DNA: TGTGCCAGCAGTTTAATAGGGGTGAACACTGAAGCTTTCTTT.